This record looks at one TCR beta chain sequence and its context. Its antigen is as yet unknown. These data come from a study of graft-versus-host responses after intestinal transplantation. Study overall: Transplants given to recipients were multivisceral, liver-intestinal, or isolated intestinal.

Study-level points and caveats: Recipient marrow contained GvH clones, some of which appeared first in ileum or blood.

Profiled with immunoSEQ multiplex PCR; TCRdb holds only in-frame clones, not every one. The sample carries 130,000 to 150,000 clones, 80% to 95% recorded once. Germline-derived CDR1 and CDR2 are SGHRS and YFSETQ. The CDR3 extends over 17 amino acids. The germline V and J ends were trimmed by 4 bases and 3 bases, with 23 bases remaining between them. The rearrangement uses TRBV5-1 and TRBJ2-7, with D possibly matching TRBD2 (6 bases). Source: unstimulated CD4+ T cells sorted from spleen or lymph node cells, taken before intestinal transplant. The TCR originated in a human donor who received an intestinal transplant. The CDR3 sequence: CASSLPPTSSLVYEQYF. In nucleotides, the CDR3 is TGCGCCAGCAGCCTACCCCCAACTAGCAGTTTAGTCTACGAGCAGTACTTC. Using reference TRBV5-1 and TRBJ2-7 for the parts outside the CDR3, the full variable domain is KAGVTQTPRYLIKTRGQQVTLSCSPISGHRSVSWYQQTPGQGLQFLFEYFSETQRNKGNFPGRFSGRQFSNSRSEMNVSTLELGDSALYLCASSLPPTSSLVYEQYFGPGTRLTVT.